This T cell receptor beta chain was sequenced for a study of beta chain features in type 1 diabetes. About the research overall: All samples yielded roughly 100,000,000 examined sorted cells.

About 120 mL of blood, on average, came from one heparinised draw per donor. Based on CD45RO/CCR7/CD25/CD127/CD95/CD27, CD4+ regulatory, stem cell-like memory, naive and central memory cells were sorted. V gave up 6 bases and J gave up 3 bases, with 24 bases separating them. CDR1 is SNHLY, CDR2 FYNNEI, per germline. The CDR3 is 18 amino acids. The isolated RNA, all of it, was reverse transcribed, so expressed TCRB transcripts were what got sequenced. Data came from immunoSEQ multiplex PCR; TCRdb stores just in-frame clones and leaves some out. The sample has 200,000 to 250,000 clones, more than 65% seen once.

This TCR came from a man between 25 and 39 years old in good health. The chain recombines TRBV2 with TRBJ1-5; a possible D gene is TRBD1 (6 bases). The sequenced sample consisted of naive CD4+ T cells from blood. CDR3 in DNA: TGTGCCAGCAGAGGGACACCGGAGAAAGTTAAGAACAATCAGCCCCAGCATTTT. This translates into CASRGTPEKVKNNQPQHF.